The rows below give T cell receptor beta chains drawn from one sample of a study of cytomegalovirus exposure and HLA in healthy donors. Method: immunoSEQ multiplex PCR; TCRdb's copy keeps in-frame clones and lacks some. The table includes approximately 170,000 clones, around four fifths detected once. Sequencing was performed on PBMCs. These receptors were taken from a female donor in good health and CMV-seronegative. Both conserved end residues are part of each CDR3. D genes are given only for firm matches. Clone size appears in some rows only: once, few, many, or a class for an expanded clone.

d_call j_call v_call clone_size cdr3_aa cdr3_nt
TRBD2 TRBJ2-3 TRBV7-8 NA CASSYIGTSPGADTQYF TGTGCCAGCAGTTACATAGGGACTAGCCCGGGGGCAGATACGCAGTATTTT
NA TRBJ2-7 TRBV28 NA CASSFNPGNGEQYF TGTGCCAGCAGTTTTAATCCAGGGAATGGGGAGCAGTACTTC
NA TRBJ2-7 TRBV19 few CASSTPRGYEQYF TGTGCCAGTAGTACGCCCCGGGGGTACGAGCAGTACTTC
TRBD1 TRBJ2-3 TRBV2 NA CASSLTGVPTDTQYF TGTGCCAGCAGCCTGACAGGGGTCCCCACAGATACGCAGTATTTT
TRBD2 TRBJ2-3 TRBV27 NA CASSRLLAGGPDTQYF TGTGCCAGCAGTCGATTGCTAGCGGGAGGGCCAGATACGCAGTATTTT
NA TRBJ2-6 TRBV7-6 NA CASSLTTVRLGANVLTF TGTGCCAGCAGCTTAACGACGGTGCGGTTAGGGGCCAACGTCCTGACTTTC
TRBD1 TRBJ2-2 TRBV29-1 NA CSVDTGGWTGELFF TGCAGCGTTGATACAGGGGGATGGACCGGGGAGCTGTTTTTT
TRBD1 TRBJ2-5 TRBV9 few CASSVGQGRETQYF TGTGCCAGCAGCGTCGGACAGGGTCGTGAGACCCAGTACTTC
TRBD1 TRBJ1-2 TRBV28 NA CASSSSGTGVHYGYTF TGTGCCAGCAGTTCTTCCGGGACAGGGGTTCACTATGGCTACACCTTC
NA TRBJ2-7 TRBV13 NA CASSSESVLGMEGTYEQYF TGTGCCAGCAGCTCTGAATCGGTCCTGGGCATGGAAGGAACCTACGAGCAGTACTTC
TRBD1 TRBJ2-7 TRBV6-5 NA CASSFRQGAYEQYF TGTGCCAGCAGTTTCAGACAGGGGGCCTACGAGCAGTACTTC
NA TRBJ1-5 TRBV9 NA CASSADPSRSNQPQHF TGTGCCAGCAGCGCCGATCCTTCCAGGAGCAATCAGCCCCAGCATTTT
TRBD2 TRBJ2-1 TRBV7-2 NA CASSPGLAGVSEQFF TGTGCCAGCAGCCCAGGACTAGCGGGAGTCTCTGAGCAGTTCTTC
NA TRBJ1-1 TRBV7-9 few CASSVQGNTEAFF TGTGCCAGCAGCGTTCAGGGTAACACTGAAGCTTTCTTT
NA TRBJ1-1 TRBV23-1 NA CASPRRGMNTEAFF TGCGCCAGCCCCAGGCGGGGAATGAACACTGAAGCTTTCTTT
TRBD1 TRBJ1-2 TRBV30 NA CAWSVGTGVGYTF TGTGCCTGGAGTGTCGGGACAGGGGTGGGCTACACCTTC
NA TRBJ2-3 TRBV5-1 NA CASSLKRMDTQYF TGCGCCAGCAGCTTGAAGCGAATGGATACGCAGTATTTT
TRBD1 TRBJ1-4 TRBV2 NA CASSRRGLANEKLFF TGTGCCAGCAGCCGCAGGGGGTTGGCTAATGAAAAACTGTTTTTT
NA TRBJ1-1 TRBV18 NA CASSPDSHGTEAFF TGTGCCAGCTCACCGGACAGCCACGGCACTGAAGCTTTCTTT
NA TRBJ1-2 TRBV28 NA CASSRGKYGYTF TGTGCCAGCAGCAGGGGAAAGTATGGCTACACCTTC
TRBD1 TRBJ2-1 TRBV2 NA CASSEALAGGEVDPSYNEQFF TGTGCCAGCAGTGAAGCGCTGGCAGGGGGCGAGGTAGACCCATCCTACAATGAGCAGTTCTTC
NA TRBJ1-3 TRBV2 NA CASHEAGFRSGNTIYF TGTGCCAGCCACGAAGCGGGGTTCCGCTCTGGAAACACCATATATTTT
TRBD1 TRBJ1-1 TRBV7-9 NA CASSHPLTGARENTEAFF TGTGCCAGCAGCCACCCCCTGACAGGGGCGAGGGAGAACACTGAAGCTTTCTTT
NA TRBJ1-1 TRBV30 NA CAWSVQTDTEAFF TGTGCCTGGAGTGTACAGACGGACACTGAAGCTTTCTTT
NA TRBJ2-1 TRBV30 few CAWSRESIYNEQFF TGTGCCTGGAGTCGGGAGTCCATCTACAATGAGCAGTTCTTC